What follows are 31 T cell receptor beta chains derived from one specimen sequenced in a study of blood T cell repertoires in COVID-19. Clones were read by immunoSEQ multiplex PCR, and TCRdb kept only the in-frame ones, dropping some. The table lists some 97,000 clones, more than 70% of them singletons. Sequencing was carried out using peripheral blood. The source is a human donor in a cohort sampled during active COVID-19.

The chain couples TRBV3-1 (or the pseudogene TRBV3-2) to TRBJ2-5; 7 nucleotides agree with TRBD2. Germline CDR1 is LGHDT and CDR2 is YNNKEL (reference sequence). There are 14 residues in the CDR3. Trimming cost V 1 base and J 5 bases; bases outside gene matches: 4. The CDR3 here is CASSQGGGRETQYF. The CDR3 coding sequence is TGTGCCAGCAGCCAAGGGGGGGGTCGGGAGACCCAGTACTTC.

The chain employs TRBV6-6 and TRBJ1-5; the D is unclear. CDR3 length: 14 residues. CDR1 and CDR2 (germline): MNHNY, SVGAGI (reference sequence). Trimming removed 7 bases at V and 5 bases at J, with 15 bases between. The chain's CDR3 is CASKSREIHQPQHF. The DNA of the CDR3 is TGTGCCAGCAAAAGTAGGGAGATTCATCAGCCCCAGCATTTT.

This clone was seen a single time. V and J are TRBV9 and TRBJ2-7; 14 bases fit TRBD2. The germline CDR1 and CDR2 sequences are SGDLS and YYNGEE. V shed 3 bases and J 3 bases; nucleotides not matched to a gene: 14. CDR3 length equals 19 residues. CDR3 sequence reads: CASSALPGTSGREGYEQYF. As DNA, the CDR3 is TGTGCCAGCAGCGCTCTGCCCGGGACTAGCGGGAGAGAGGGCTACGAGCAGTACTTC.

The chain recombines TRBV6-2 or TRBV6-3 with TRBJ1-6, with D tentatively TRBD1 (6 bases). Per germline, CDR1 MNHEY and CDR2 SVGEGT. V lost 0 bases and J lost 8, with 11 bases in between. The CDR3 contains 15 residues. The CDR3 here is CASSYSGDNYSPLHF. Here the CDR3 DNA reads TGTGCCAGCAGTTACTCGGGGGACAACTATTCACCCCTCCACTTT.

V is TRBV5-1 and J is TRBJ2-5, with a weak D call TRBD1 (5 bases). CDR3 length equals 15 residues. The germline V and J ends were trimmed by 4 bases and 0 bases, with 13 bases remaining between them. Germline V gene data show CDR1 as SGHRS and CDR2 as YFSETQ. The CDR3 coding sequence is TGCGCCAGCAGCAGATCAGGGAATTACCAAGAGACCCAGTACTTC. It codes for CASSRSGNYQETQYF.

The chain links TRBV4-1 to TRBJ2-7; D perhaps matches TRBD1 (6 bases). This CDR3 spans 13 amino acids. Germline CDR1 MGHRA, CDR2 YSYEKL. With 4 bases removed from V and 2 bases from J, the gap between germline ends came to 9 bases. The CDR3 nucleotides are TGCGCCAGCAGCCCGGGGACACCCTACGAGCAGTACTTC. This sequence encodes CASSPGTPYEQYF.

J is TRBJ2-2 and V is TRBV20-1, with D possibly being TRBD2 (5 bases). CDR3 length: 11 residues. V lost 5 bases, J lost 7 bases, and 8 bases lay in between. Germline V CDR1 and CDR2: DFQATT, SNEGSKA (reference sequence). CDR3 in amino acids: CSASSGGELFF. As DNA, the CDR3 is TGCAGTGCTTCCAGCGGCGGGGAGCTGTTTTTT.

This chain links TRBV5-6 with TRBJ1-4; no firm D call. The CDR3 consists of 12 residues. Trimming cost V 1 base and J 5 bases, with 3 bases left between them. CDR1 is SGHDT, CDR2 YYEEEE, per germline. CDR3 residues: CASSLQNEKLFF. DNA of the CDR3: TGTGCCAGCAGCTTGCAGAATGAAAAACTGTTTTTT.

The CDR3 coding sequence is TGTGCCAGCAGTGACAGGGGGCTATCAGATACGCAGTATTTT. This gives the protein CASSDRGLSDTQYF. The chain recombines TRBV6-4 with TRBJ2-3; 7 bases line up with TRBD1. V trimming: 2 bases; J trimming: 4 bases; junction bases outside the gene matches: 3. This CDR3 region has 14 residues. Germline V gene data show CDR1 as MRHNA and CDR2 as SNTAGT.

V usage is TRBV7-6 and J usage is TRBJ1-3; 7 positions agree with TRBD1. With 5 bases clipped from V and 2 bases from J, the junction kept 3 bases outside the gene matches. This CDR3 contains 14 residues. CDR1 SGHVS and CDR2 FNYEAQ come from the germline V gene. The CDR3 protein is CASSAGQPGNTIYF. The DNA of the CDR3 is TGTGCCAGCAGCGCGGGACAGCCTGGAAACACCATATATTTT.

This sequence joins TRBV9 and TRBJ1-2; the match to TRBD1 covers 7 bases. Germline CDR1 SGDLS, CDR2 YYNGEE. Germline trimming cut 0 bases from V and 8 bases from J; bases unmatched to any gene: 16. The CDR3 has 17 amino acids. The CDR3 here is CASSVGGTRRQGDGYTF. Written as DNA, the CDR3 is TGTGCCAGCAGCGTAGGAGGGACTAGGAGACAGGGCGACGGCTACACCTTC.

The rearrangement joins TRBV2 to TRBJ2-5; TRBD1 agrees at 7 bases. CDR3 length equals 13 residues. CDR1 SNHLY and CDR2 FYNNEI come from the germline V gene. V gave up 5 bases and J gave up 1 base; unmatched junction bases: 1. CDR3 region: CASSNRGQETQYF. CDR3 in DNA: TGTGCCAGCAGTAACAGGGGCCAAGAGACCCAGTACTTC.

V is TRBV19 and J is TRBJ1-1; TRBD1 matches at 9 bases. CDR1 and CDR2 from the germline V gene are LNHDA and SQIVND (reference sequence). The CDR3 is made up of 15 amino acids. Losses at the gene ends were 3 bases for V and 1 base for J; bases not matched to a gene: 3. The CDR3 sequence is CASSIPGQGNTEAFF. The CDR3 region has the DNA TGTGCCAGTAGTATCCCGGGACAGGGGAACACTGAAGCTTTCTTT.

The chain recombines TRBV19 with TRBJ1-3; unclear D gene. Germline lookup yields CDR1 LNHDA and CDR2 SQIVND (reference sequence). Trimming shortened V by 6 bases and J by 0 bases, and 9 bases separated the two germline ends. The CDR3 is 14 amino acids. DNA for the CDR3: TGTGCCAGTAGCACGGTCGGCTCTGGAAACACCATATATTTT. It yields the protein CASSTVGSGNTIYF.

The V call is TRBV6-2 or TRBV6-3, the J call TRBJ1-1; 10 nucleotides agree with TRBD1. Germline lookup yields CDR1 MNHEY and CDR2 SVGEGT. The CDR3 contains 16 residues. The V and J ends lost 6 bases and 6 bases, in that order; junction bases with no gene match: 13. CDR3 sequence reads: CASSKKTGGPVSEAFF. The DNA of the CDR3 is TGTGCCAGCAGCAAGAAGACAGGGGGCCCGGTCTCTGAAGCTTTCTTT.

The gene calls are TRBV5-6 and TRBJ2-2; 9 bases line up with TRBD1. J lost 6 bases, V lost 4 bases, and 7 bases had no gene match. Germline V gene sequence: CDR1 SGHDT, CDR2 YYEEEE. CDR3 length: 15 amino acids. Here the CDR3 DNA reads TGTGCCAGCAGCCCGGACACAGGGGGCTCCGGGGAGCTGTTTTTT. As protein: CASSPDTGGSGELFF.

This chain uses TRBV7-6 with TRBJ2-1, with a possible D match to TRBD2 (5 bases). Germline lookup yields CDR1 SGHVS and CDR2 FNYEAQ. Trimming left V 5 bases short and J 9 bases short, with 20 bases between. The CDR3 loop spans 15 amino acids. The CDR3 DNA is TGTGCCAGCAGCCCCCGTAACGCGGGCCCCGGTGAGCAGTTCTTC. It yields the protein CASSPRNAGPGEQFF.

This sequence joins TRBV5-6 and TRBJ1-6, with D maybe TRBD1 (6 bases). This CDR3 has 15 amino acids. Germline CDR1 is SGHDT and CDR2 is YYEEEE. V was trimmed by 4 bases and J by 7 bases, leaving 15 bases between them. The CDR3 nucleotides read TGTGCCAGCAGCCCCGGGCAGGGGAGAAATTCACCCCTCCACTTT. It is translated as CASSPGQGRNSPLHF.

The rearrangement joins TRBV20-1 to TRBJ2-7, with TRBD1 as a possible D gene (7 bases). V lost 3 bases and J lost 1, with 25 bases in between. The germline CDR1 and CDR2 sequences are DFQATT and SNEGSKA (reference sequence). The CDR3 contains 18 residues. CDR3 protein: CSASTSEPQGGRSYEQYF. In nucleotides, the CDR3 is TGCAGTGCTAGTACCTCGGAACCTCAGGGGGGCCGTTCCTACGAGCAGTACTTC.

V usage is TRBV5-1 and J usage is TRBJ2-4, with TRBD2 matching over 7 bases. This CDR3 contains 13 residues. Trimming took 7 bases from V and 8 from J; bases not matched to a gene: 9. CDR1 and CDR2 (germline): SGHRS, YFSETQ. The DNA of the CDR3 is TGCGCCAGCCCGCGGGAGCCGGGGGACATTCAGTACTTC. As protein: CASPREPGDIQYF.

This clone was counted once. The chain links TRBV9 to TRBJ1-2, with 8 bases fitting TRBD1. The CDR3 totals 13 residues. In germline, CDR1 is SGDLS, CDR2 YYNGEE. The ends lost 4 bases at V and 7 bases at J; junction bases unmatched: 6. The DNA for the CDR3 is TGTGCCAGCAGCCCCCGGACAGGGTCTGGCTACACCTTC. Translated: CASSPRTGSGYTF.

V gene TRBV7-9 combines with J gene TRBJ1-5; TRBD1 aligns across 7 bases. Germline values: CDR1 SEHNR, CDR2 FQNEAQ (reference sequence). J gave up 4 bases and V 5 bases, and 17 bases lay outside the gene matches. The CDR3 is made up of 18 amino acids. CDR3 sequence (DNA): TGTGCCAGCAGCGCCGAACGGGCAGGGGGTACTCGGAATCAGCCCCAGCATTTT. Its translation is CASSAERAGGTRNQPQHF.

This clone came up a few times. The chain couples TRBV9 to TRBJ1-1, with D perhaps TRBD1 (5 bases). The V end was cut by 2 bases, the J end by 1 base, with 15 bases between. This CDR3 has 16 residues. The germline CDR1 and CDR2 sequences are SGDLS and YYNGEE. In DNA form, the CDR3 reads TGTGCCAGCAGCGTTCGGCCCGGTGGACAGAACACTGAAGCTTTCTTT. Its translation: CASSVRPGGQNTEAFF.

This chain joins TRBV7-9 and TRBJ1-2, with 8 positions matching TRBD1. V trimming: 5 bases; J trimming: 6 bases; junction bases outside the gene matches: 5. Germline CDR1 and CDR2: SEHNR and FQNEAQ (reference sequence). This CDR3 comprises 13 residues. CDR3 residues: CASSPTGANGYTF. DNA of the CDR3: TGTGCCAGCAGCCCGACAGGGGCTAATGGCTACACCTTC.

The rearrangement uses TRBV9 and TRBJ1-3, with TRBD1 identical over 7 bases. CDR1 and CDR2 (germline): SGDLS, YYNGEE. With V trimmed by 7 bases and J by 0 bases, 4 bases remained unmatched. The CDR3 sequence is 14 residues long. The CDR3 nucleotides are TGTGCCAGCGGGGACAGATCCTCTGGAAACACCATATATTTT. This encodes CASGDRSSGNTIYF.

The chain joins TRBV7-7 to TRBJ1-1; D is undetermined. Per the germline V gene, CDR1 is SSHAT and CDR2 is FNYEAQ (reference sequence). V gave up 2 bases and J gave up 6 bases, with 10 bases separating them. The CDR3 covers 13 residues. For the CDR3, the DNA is TGTGCCAGCAGCTTAAATCGGGGTTCTGAAGCTTTCTTT. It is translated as CASSLNRGSEAFF.

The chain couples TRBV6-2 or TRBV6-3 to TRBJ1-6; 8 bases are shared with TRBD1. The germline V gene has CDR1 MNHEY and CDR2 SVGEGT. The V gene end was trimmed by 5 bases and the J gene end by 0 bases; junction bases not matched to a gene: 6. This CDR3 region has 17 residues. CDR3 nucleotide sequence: TGTGCCAGCAGTATCCGGACAGGGAGCTCCTATAATTCACCCCTCCACTTT. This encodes CASSIRTGSSYNSPLHF.

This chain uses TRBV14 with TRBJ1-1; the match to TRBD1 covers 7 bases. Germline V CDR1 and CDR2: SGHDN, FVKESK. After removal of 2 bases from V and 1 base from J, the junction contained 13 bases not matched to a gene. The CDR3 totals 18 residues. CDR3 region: CASSQTTLFRGWNTEAFF. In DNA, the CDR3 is TGTGCCAGCAGCCAAACTACATTATTCAGGGGGTGGAACACTGAAGCTTTCTTT.

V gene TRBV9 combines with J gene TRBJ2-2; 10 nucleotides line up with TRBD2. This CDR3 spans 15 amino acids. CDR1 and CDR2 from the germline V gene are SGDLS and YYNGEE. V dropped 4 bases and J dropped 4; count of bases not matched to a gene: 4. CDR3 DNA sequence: TGTGCCAGCAGCATTAGCGGGGGGAGCACCGGGGAGCTGTTTTTT. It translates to CASSISGGSTGELFF.

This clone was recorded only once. DNA of the CDR3: TGCAGCGTTGAGAAGGAGTTGTACTCTGGGGCCAACGTCCTGACTTTC. Translated, it gives CSVEKELYSGANVLTF. This chain joins TRBV29-1 and TRBJ2-6, with D unresolved. Germline loops: CDR1 SQVTM, CDR2 ANQGSEA. CDR3 size: 16 residues. V was trimmed by 3 bases and J by 0 bases, leaving 12 bases between them.

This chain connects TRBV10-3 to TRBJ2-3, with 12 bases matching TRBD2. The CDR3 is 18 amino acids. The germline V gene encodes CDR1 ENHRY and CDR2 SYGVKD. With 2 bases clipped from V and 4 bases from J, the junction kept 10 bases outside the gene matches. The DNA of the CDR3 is TGTGCCATCAGTGAGGTTGCTAGCGGGGGGGCAAACGCAGATACGCAGTATTTT. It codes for CAISEVASGGANADTQYF.